This T cell receptor beta chain was identified in a study of spatial heterogeneity in lung cancer. Study-wide background: Tumor-region TCR transcript counts correlated strongly with a T cell module score from matched bulk RNA-seq.

Time point given: sample taken at primary tumor resection. Without sorting, whole RNA was sequenced from tumor, nontumor lung or frozen PBMC. MiXCR was run by TCRdb on the 5' RACE reads, yielding one entry per CDR3 protein. The data hold fewer than 6,000 distinct CDR3 sequences, with 4.8% observed a single time. This clonotype occurred many times. The antigen is unknown. The library was prepared for alpha chains; this beta chain is a stray read, so its frequency means little. Germline V gives CDR1 SGHRS, CDR2 YFSETQ. V dropped 4 bases and J dropped 1; count of bases not matched to a gene: 14. The CDR3 has 17 amino acids. Study-wide findings and caveats: Tumors with more nonsynonymous mutations had more expanded intratumoral alpha and beta TCRs.

The chain is built from TRBV5-1 and TRBJ2-7; 7 bases agree with TRBD1. This receptor was taken from a male donor with early-stage non-small cell lung cancer. The sample was lung tumor tissue, taken at surgery. The CDR3 region is CASSQGGRTGPSYEQYF. The CDR3, as DNA: TGCGCCAGCAGCCAAGGGGGTCGGACAGGACCTTCCTACGAGCAGTACTTC. Filled out from reference TRBV5-1 and TRBJ2-7, the complete variable domain reads KAGVTQTPRYLIKTRGQQVTLSCSPISGHRSVSWYQQTPGQGLQFLFEYFSETQRNKGNFPGRFSGRQFSNSRSEMNVSTLELGDSALYLCASSQGGRTGPSYEQYFGPGTRLTVT.